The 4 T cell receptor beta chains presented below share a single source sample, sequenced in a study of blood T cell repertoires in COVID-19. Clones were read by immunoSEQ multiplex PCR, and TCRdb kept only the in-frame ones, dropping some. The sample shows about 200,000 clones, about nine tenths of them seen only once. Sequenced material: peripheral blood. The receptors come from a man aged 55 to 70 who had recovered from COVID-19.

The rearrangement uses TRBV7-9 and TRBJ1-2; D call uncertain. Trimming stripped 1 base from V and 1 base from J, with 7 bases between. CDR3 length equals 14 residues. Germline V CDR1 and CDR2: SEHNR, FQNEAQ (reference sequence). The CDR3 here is CASSLGHINYGYTF. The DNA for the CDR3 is TGTGCCAGCAGCTTAGGGCACATTAACTATGGCTACACCTTC.

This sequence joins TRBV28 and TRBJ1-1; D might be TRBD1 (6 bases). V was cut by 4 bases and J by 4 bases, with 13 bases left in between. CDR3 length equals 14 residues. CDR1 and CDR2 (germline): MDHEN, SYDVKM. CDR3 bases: TGTGCCAGCAGTTACCCCGCGGACAGCACTGAAGCTTTCTTT. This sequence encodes CASSYPADSTEAFF.

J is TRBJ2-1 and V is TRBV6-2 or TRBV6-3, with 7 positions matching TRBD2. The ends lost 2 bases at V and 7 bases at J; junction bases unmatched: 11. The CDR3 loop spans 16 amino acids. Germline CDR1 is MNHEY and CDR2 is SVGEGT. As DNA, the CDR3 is TGTGCCAGCAGTTACGACCGGGACTACCTTCGGAATGAGCAGTTCTTC. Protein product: CASSYDRDYLRNEQFF.

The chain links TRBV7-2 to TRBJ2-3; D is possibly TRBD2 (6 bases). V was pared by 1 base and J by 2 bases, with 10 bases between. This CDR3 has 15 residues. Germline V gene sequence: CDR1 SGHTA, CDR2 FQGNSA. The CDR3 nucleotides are TGTGCCAGCAGCTTAGTGACTAGTGACACAGATACGCAGTATTTT. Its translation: CASSLVTSDTDTQYF. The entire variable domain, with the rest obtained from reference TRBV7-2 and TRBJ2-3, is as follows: GAGVSQSPSNKVTEKGKDVELRCDPISGHTALYWYRQSLGQGLEFLIYFQGNSAPDKSGLPSDRFSAERTGGSVSTLTIQRTQQEDSAVYLCASSLVTSDTDTQYFGPGTRLTVL.